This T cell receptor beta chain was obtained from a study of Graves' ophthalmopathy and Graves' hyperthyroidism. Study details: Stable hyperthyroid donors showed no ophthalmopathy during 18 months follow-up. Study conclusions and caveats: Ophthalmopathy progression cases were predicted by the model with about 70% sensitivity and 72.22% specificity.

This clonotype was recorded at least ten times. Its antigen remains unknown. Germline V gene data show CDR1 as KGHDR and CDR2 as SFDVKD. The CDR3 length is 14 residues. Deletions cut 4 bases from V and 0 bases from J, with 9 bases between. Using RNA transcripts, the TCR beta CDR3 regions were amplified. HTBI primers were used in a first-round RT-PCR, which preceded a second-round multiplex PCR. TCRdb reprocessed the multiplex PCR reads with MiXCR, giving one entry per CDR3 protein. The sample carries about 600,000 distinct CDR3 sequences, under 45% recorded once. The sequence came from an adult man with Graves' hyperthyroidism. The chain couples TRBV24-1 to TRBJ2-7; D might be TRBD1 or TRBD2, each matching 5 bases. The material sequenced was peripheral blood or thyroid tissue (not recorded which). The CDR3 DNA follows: TGTGCCACCAGTGACAGGGACGGCTCCTACGAGCAGTACTTC. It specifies CATSDRDGSYEQYF.